A single sample gave rise to the 10 T cell receptor beta chains below, sequenced in a study of OX40 agonist ivuxolimab in advanced cancers. Sequenced by immunoSEQ multiplex PCR; TCRdb stores in-frame clones only, minus some. The top ten hold around 0.3% of the sample, which has tens of thousands of clones, just over 90% seen once. The sample in question was CD4+ or CD8+ T cells sorted from blood, obtained in a trial of the OX40 agonist ivuxolimab. The receptors derive from an adult with an advanced solid tumor such as melanoma, head and neck, liver or kidney cancer.

The V and J genes are TRBV19 and TRBJ2-1; TRBD1 matches at 7 bases. The CDR3 covers 14 residues. Germline CDR1 reads LNHDA; CDR2 reads SQIVND (reference sequence). J was trimmed by 5 bases and V by 10 bases; bases with no gene match: 11. Here the CDR3 reads CATPVGGLNNEQFF. The CDR3 coding sequence is TGTGCCACTCCGGTAGGGGGCTTGAACAATGAGCAGTTCTTC.

This sequence joins TRBV11-2 and TRBJ2-2; 8 bases agree with TRBD1. The CDR3 sequence is 16 residues long. Germline V gives CDR1 SGHAT, CDR2 FQNNGV. The J segment lost 0 bases and the V segment lost 7 bases, leaving 7 bases of the junction unmatched. This CDR3 reads CASTYLQGANTGELFF. As DNA, the CDR3 is TGTGCCAGCACCTATCTACAGGGGGCGAACACCGGGGAGCTGTTTTTT.

The CDR3 DNA is TGTGCCAGCAGCCGTGATACTGGGATTAACTATGGCTACACCTTC. Residues: CASSRDTGINYGYTF. The chain recombines TRBV16 with TRBJ1-2; D unresolved. The CDR3 contains 15 residues. With 4 bases removed from V and 1 base from J, the gap between germline ends came to 13 bases. From germline, CDR1 is KGHSY and CDR2 FQNENV.

This CDR3 reads CASSRQGANTEAFF. DNA for the CDR3: TGCGCCAGCAGTCGTCAGGGGGCTAACACTGAAGCTTTCTTT. This chain links TRBV23-1 with TRBJ1-1, with 8 bases lining up with TRBD1. TRBV23-1 counts as an open reading frame of uncertain function. The CDR3 totals 14 residues. V lost 4 bases to trimming and J lost 2 bases; unmatched junction nucleotides: 3.

V gene TRBV5-5 combines with J gene TRBJ2-2; TRBD1 aligns across 9 bases. J gave up 0 bases and V 4 bases, and 1 base lay outside the gene matches. This CDR3 spans 15 amino acids. CDR1 is SGHKS and CDR2 is YYEKEE in the germline V gene (reference sequence). The CDR3 sequence: CASSRQGANTGELFF. The CDR3 DNA is TGTGCCAGCAGCAGACAGGGGGCGAACACCGGGGAGCTGTTTTTT.

The CDR3 region is CASSLPGKYNEQFF. The CDR3 DNA follows: TGTGCCAGCAGCTTACCCGGGAAATACAATGAGCAGTTCTTC. This sequence joins TRBV7-3 and TRBJ2-1; D perhaps matches TRBD2 (5 bases). This CDR3 has 14 residues. Germline V gene sequence: CDR1 SGHTA, CDR2 FQGTGA. The V and J ends lost 2 bases and 4 bases respectively, with 9 bases between them.

This chain connects TRBV7-9 to TRBJ2-7; 13 bases fit TRBD2. The CDR3 sequence is 16 residues long. Germline CDR1 reads SEHNR; CDR2 reads FQNEAQ (reference sequence). Trimming at V came to 3 bases and at J to 0 bases, leaving 2 bases not matched to a gene. CDR3 sequence reads: CASSFGLAGDSYEQYF. CDR3 nucleotides: TGTGCCAGCAGCTTCGGACTAGCGGGAGACTCCTACGAGCAGTACTTC.

The genes are TRBV5-6 and TRBJ1-5, with a weak D call TRBD1 (5 bases). The length of the CDR3 is 15 residues. Germline CDR1 is SGHDT and CDR2 is YYEEEE. With 0 bases removed from V and 6 bases from J, the gap between germline ends came to 13 bases. CDR3 DNA sequence: TGTGCCAGCAGCTTGGGGGGGTTGACAAGTCAGCCCCAGCATTTT. Protein product: CASSLGGLTSQPQHF.

The chain combines TRBV18 with TRBJ2-5, with unresolved D. The germline gives CDR1 KGHSH, CDR2 LQKENI. Trimming stripped 4 bases from V and 2 bases from J, with 11 bases between. CDR3 size: 14 residues. CDR3 residues: CASSLTGSQETQYF. Here the CDR3 DNA reads TGTGCCAGCTCACTAACCGGGTCTCAAGAGACCCAGTACTTC.

The rearrangement uses TRBV28 and TRBJ2-7, with unresolved D. The ends were cut back, 3 bases at V and 3 bases at J, with 9 bases in the middle. CDR3 length equals 13 residues. Germline V CDR1 and CDR2: MDHEN, SYDVKM. CDR3 sequence reads: CASSLPGFYEQYF. CDR3 nucleotide sequence: TGTGCCAGCAGTTTGCCGGGTTTCTACGAGCAGTACTTC. The full variable domain, rest sourced from reference TRBV28 and TRBJ2-7, is DVKVTQSSRYLVKRTGEKVFLECVQDMDHENMFWYRQDPGLGLRLIYFSYDVKMKEKGDIPEGYSVSREKKERFSLILESASTNQTSMYLCASSLPGFYEQYFGPGTRLTVT.